Listed here is a single TCR beta chain. The antigen remains undetermined. This entry belongs to a study of T cell responses to AZD1222 COVID-19 vaccine. Germline V gene lookup returns CDR1 SEHNR and CDR2 FQNEAQ (reference sequence). The length of the CDR3 is 12 residues. V was clipped by 3 bases and J by 5 bases, with 8 bases between them. Method: immunoSEQ multiplex PCR; TCRdb's copy keeps in-frame clones and lacks some. The sample consists of 110,000 or so clones, roughly 90% of them appearing once. The study's findings and limits: Across the whole spike, CD4 TCRs peaked at regions 160-218 and 743-854. Epitopes outside B.1.351 and B.1.1.7 mutated regions reportedly drew nearly half of spike TCRs. Females made up more of the donors, who were largely white British, and clonal diversity may have come out too low. Rises in breadth and depth of Spike-specific TCRs came after two AZD1222 doses.

The clonotype comes from an adult in good health. The source was peripheral blood, collected on day 0 of AZD1222 vaccination. This chain joins TRBV7-9 and TRBJ2-7; D gene unclear. The CDR3 is CASSFLYNEQYF. The CDR3 DNA follows: TGTGCCAGCAGCTTCCTCTACAACGAGCAGTACTTC. Full variable domain (rest looked up from reference TRBV7-9 and TRBJ2-7): DTGVSQNPRHKITKRGQNVTFRCDPISEHNRLYWYRQTLGQGPEFLTYFQNEAQLEKSRLLSDRFSAERPKGSFSTLEIQRTEQGDSAMYLCASSFLYNEQYFGPGTRLTVT.